This is a list of T cell receptor beta chains from one sample in a study of post-analysis software for immune sequencing data. MiXCR was run by TCRdb on the PCR reads, yielding one entry per CDR3 protein. The sample lists fewer than 850,000 distinct CDR3 sequences, around 27% seen once, with around 0.56% in the top ten. Sequences were obtained from blood. These receptors all stem from a girl under 18 with multiple sclerosis. Each CDR3 is given with its conserved first and last residue. The D gene is left open where the match is weak. Clone size is given for some rows only: seen once, a few or many times, or a class if the clone is expanded.

j_call d_call clone_size v_call cdr3_nt cdr3_aa
TRBJ2-3 - - TRBV27 TGTGCCAGCAGTGGCCACCCGGGACACTCCACAGATACGCAGTATTTT CASSGHPGHSTDTQYF
TRBJ2-7 - - TRBV20-1 TGCAGTGCTCGACCCAATCCGGGGTCAGTGTACGAGCAGTACTTC CSARPNPGSVYEQYF
TRBJ2-1 TRBD2 - TRBV9 TGTGCCAGCAGCGTAGTACTAGCGGGAATCGATGAGCAGTTCTTC CASSVVLAGIDEQFF
TRBJ1-1 - - TRBV14 TGTGCCAGCAGCCTTAACAACAGGAACACTGAAGCTTTCTTT CASSLNNRNTEAFF
TRBJ2-7 - few TRBV29-1 TGCAGCGGGACCCTTGGGGTGAGCTCCTACGAGCAGTACTTC CSGTLGVSSYEQYF
TRBJ1-1 - - TRBV7-2 TGTGCCAGCAGCTTCCAGGGACGGCCGAACACTGAAGCTTTCTTT CASSFQGRPNTEAFF
TRBJ2-7 - many TRBV6-5 TGTGCCAGCAGTCGGAGCCGACTCTCCTACGAGCAGTACTTC CASSRSRLSYEQYF
TRBJ1-6 - - TRBV13 TGTGCCAGCAGCCGCTGGTTTGGGAGCTCCTATAATTCACCCCTCCACTTT CASSRWFGSSYNSPLHF
TRBJ2-3 TRBD1 - TRBV7-2 TGTGCCTGCAGCTTACGGACAGTCAGGGGGTCAGATACGCAGTATTTT CACSLRTVRGSDTQYF
TRBJ2-5 - - TRBV6-1 TGTGCCAGCAGTGACGAGTGGGGAGAGACCCAGTACTTC CASSDEWGETQYF
TRBJ1-1 - - TRBV12-3/TRBV12-4 TGTGCCAGCAGTCCCCTTTACGAGGTTCCTGAAGCTTTCTTT CASSPLYEVPEAFF
TRBJ1-6 - - TRBV6-5 TGTGCCAGCAGTTACTCGCAGGGCGGTAATTCACCCCTCCACTTT CASSYSQGGNSPLHF
TRBJ2-7 - - TRBV28 TGTGCCAGCAGTTTATCAAACGGGGGAGGGGGCGAGCAGTACTTC CASSLSNGGGGEQYF
TRBJ1-1 - - TRBV6-4 TGTGCCAGCAGTGCAGAGGGGAGAGTGAACACTGAAGCTTTCTTT CASSAEGRVNTEAFF
TRBJ2-1 TRBD2 - TRBV7-9 TGTGCCAGCCATCAAAGCGGGGCAACTGAGCAGTTCTTC CASHQSGATEQFF
TRBJ2-5 TRBD2 - TRBV6-2/TRBV6-3 TGTGCCAGCAGTTACTCCAGCGGGGGCCACTGGGGAGAGCGGTACTTC CASSYSSGGHWGERYF
TRBJ1-4 - few TRBV12-3/TRBV12-4 TGTGCCAGCAGTTTGATGGTGTCTAATGAAAAACTGTTTTTT CASSLMVSNEKLFF
TRBJ2-7 - many TRBV6-5 TGTGCCAGCAGTTACTCGTCAAGCTCCGAGCAGTACTTC CASSYSSSSEQYF
TRBJ1-2 - few TRBV12-5 TGTGCTAGTGGTTTGGAGGCCCACGGGCCGTCGAATGGCTACACCTTC CASGLEAHGPSNGYTF
TRBJ2-3 - few TRBV10-2 TGCGCCAGCAGTGAAGCGGCATGGGATACGCAGTATTTT CASSEAAWDTQYF